The T cell receptor (beta chain) described here comes from a study of OX40 agonist ivuxolimab in advanced cancers. Comment on this clone: Its cognate antigen is unknown.

Study observations and caveats: On average, CD8+ T cells showed a greater number of expanded clones than CD4+. There was clonal expansion of CD4+ and CD8+ blood T cells by week 6 at 0.1 to 3.0 mg/kg.

From germline, CDR1 is SGDLS and CDR2 YYNGEE. The CDR3 contains 15 residues. The V end was cut by 4 bases, the J end by 5 bases, with 19 bases between. The protocol was immunoSEQ multiplex PCR, while the TCRdb copy is restricted to in-frame clones and leaves out a portion. The sample has about 54,000 clones; 80% to 90% are singletons. V is TRBV9 and J is TRBJ2-7; a possible D gene is TRBD1 (6 bases). This specimen was CD4+ or CD8+ T cells sorted from blood, taken in a trial of the OX40 agonist ivuxolimab. This receptor was taken from an adult with an advanced solid tumor such as melanoma, head and neck, liver or kidney cancer. CDR3 coding DNA: TGTGCCAGCAGCCCCTCCGTCAGGGGAAGAAACGAGCAGTACTTC. It is translated as CASSPSVRGRNEQYF.